Following are 21 T cell receptor beta chains from one sample sequenced in a study of patients and donors after allogeneic stem cell transplantation. TCRdb re-called the RT-PCR reads through MiXCR, storing one row per CDR3 protein. Of roughly 940,000 distinct CDR3 sequences in the sample, more than 15% were seen once. Sequencing input: blood, either unsorted or a sorted T cell fraction (not recorded which). These receptors originate from a human donor who was either an allogeneic HSCT recipient or a stem cell or donor lymphocyte infusion donor (not recorded which). It is not recorded whose cells these are; they may come from a transplant donor.

In its sample, this clonotype was seen a few times. This rearrangement joins TRBV2 to TRBJ2-1, with 7 positions matching TRBD2. Germline CDR1 is SNHLY and CDR2 is FYNNEI. Trimming cost V 8 bases and J 7 bases; bases outside gene matches: 11. This CDR3 spans 14 amino acids. Here the CDR3 DNA reads TGTGCCAGCCACTCCGCGGGAGATGGAAATGAGCAGTTCTTC. Its protein is CASHSAGDGNEQFF.

This clonotype showed up many times. The chain links TRBV5-1 to TRBJ1-1; D possibly corresponds to TRBD1 (6 bases). Germline assignment: CDR1 SGHRS and CDR2 YFSETQ. The CDR3 consists of 13 residues. The V end lost 6 bases, the J end lost 2 bases, and 11 bases lay between the germline ends. The CDR3 sequence is CASKVGANTEAFF. The CDR3 DNA is TGCGCCAGCAAGGTGGGGGCCAACACTGAAGCTTTCTTT.

This clonotype was seen more than once but under ten times. CDR3 DNA: TGTGCCACCAGCAGAGAACTAGCGGGAGTAAACGAGCAGTACTTC. Translating it yields CATSRELAGVNEQYF. The V call is TRBV15, the J call TRBJ2-7; 11 positions agree with TRBD2. The CDR3 length is 15 residues. Germline V gene lookup returns CDR1 LNHNV and CDR2 YYDKDF (reference sequence). Germline trimming cut 0 bases from V and 5 bases from J; bases unmatched to any gene: 3. The whole variable domain, filled in from reference TRBV15 and TRBJ2-7, reads DAMVIQNPRYQVTQFGKPVTLSCSQTLNHNVMYWYQQKSSQAPKLLFHYYDKDFNNEADTPDNFQSRRPNTSFCFLDIRSPGLGDTAMYLCATSRELAGVNEQYFGPGTRLTVT.

This clonotype was picked up a small number of times. The V and J genes are TRBV2 and TRBJ2-1; 7 positions agree with TRBD2. Germline CDR1 reads SNHLY; CDR2 reads FYNNEI. The V segment lost 6 bases and the J segment 1 base; nucleotides outside the gene matches: 12. CDR3 length: 17 amino acids. In DNA form, the CDR3 reads TGTGCCAGCAGCCCTGCAGGGTCAGCGGGATCCTACAATGAGCAGTTCTTC. Protein product: CASSPAGSAGSYNEQFF.

This clonotype was observed a handful of times. CDR3 amino acids: CASSQERWRNTEAFF. In nucleotides, the CDR3 is TGCGCCAGCAGCCAAGAAAGGTGGAGGAACACTGAAGCTTTCTTT. The chain carries TRBV4-3 and TRBJ1-1; D is uncertain. CDR1 LGHNA and CDR2 YSLEER come from the germline V gene. The length of the CDR3 is 15 residues. Trimming shortened V by 0 bases and J by 1 base, and 9 bases separated the two germline ends.

The chain recombines TRBV11-1 with TRBJ1-1, with D possibly TRBD1 on 5 matching bases. Trimming removed 5 bases from V and 1 base from J, with 17 bases in between. The CDR3 is 16 residues long. In germline, CDR1 is SGHAT, CDR2 FQDESV (reference sequence). In DNA form, the CDR3 reads TGTGCCAGCAGCCAAGAGCCGGGACCCTGGAACACTGAAGCTTTCTTT. It codes for CASSQEPGPWNTEAFF.

The genes are TRBV6-5 and TRBJ1-6; D may be TRBD1 (5 bases). CDR3 length: 15 amino acids. The V end lost 4 bases, the J end lost 7 bases, and 14 bases lay between the germline ends. From germline, CDR1 is MNHEY and CDR2 SVGAGI. CDR3 protein: CASSSEGRTNSPLHF. The CDR3 bases are TGTGCCAGCAGTTCCGAGGGACGGACAAATTCACCCCTCCACTTT.

In its sample, this clonotype was seen a few times. The chain joins TRBV3-1 to TRBJ2-1; D possibly corresponds to TRBD2 (7 bases). V lost 7 bases, J lost 8 bases, and 21 bases lay in between. This CDR3 has 15 residues. Germline values: CDR1 LGHDT, CDR2 YNNKEL (reference sequence). The CDR3 loop reads CASNAWGRLAHEQFF. In DNA, the CDR3 is TGTGCCAGCAATGCGTGGGGGCGACTAGCTCATGAGCAGTTCTTC.

This clonotype occurred a few times. This sequence joins TRBV11-1 and TRBJ2-2; D gene ambiguous. The CDR3 contains 14 residues. Deletions cut 3 bases from V and 7 bases from J, with 12 bases between. The germline V gene encodes CDR1 SGHAT and CDR2 FQDESV (reference sequence). The CDR3 here is CASSFGRGSGELFF. The DNA of the CDR3 is TGTGCCAGCAGCTTCGGTCGTGGAAGCGGGGAGCTGTTTTTT.

This sequence joins TRBV7-3 and TRBJ2-2; TRBD1 matches 7 bases. J lost 1 base, V lost 5 bases, and 10 bases had no gene match. The V gene's germline CDR1 is SGHTA and CDR2 FQGTGA. The CDR3 totals 17 residues. Written as DNA, the CDR3 is TGTGCCAGCAGCCCTTCATCCGGGACAGTGAACACCGGGGAGCTGTTTTTT. The encoded protein is CASSPSSGTVNTGELFF.

This clonotype has at least ten counts. This sequence joins TRBV13 and TRBJ2-7; no definite D call. Trimming stripped 1 base from V and 0 bases from J, with 10 bases between. The germline V gene encodes CDR1 PRHDT and CDR2 FYEKMQ (reference sequence). The CDR3 is made up of 15 amino acids. The CDR3 loop reads CASSLVGGYSYEQYF. CDR3 DNA sequence: TGTGCCAGCAGCTTAGTGGGCGGCTACTCCTACGAGCAGTACTTC. The variable domain in full, completed from reference TRBV13 and TRBJ2-7, reads AAGVIQSPRHLIKEKRETATLKCYPIPRHDTVYWYQQGPGQDPQFLISFYEKMQSDKGSIPDRFSAQQFSDYHSELNMSSLELGDSALYFCASSLVGGYSYEQYFGPGTRLTVT.

This clonotype was seen once. The V gene is TRBV6-2 or TRBV6-3, the J gene TRBJ1-1; no reliable D call. Trimming removed 6 bases at V and 4 bases at J, with 12 bases between. The germline gives CDR1 MNHEY, CDR2 SVGEGT. The CDR3 has 13 residues. The CDR3 coding sequence is TGTGCCAGCAGGACCAGGTCGAGCACTGAAGCTTTCTTT. It specifies CASRTRSSTEAFF.

The genes are TRBV27 and TRBJ2-2; 7 nucleotides match TRBD2. The germline V gene has CDR1 MNHEY and CDR2 SMNVEV (reference sequence). The CDR3 is 16 amino acids. Trimming at V came to 7 bases and at J to 3 bases, leaving 11 bases not matched to a gene. Here the CDR3 reads CASNQGTSEYTGELFF. CDR3 bases: TGTGCCAGCAATCAGGGAACTAGCGAGTACACCGGGGAGCTGTTTTTT.

This clonotype appeared many times. This chain joins TRBV10-3 and TRBJ2-2; D gene uncertain. The CDR3 consists of 15 residues. V gave up 9 bases and J gave up 2 bases, with 16 bases separating them. The germline V gene has CDR1 ENHRY and CDR2 SYGVKD. The CDR3 DNA is TGTGCCATTGGCGCCTATGATACCAACACCGGGGAGCTGTTTTTT. Its protein product is CAIGAYDTNTGELFF.

This clonotype was observed a handful of times. The V and J genes are TRBV12-3 or TRBV12-4 and TRBJ1-2; no definite D call. The CDR3 is made up of 13 amino acids. V lost 1 base, J lost 8 bases, and 11 bases lay in between. The CDR3 here is CASSLGDRMGYTF. CDR3 coding DNA: TGTGCCAGCAGTTTAGGGGATCGGATGGGCTACACCTTC.

The chain has TRBV7-8 and TRBJ2-1, with D tentatively TRBD2 (5 bases). The germline V gene has CDR1 SGHVS and CDR2 FQNEAQ. The V end was cut by 4 bases, the J end by 4 bases, with 17 bases between. This CDR3 is 16 amino acids long. In DNA, the CDR3 is TGTGCCAGCAGCTCCCAGTGGGCGGGCAAATACAATGAGCAGTTCTTC. This encodes CASSSQWAGKYNEQFF.

The chain combines TRBV30 with TRBJ2-1, with 9 positions matching TRBD2. This CDR3 has 14 amino acids. CDR1 is GTSNPN and CDR2 is SVGIG in the germline V gene (reference sequence). V shed 2 bases, J shed 8 bases, and the junction held 7 bases outside the gene matches. Here the CDR3 DNA reads TGTGCCTGGAGTCCCATAGCGGGAGTCGATGAGCAGTTCTTC. It translates to CAWSPIAGVDEQFF.

The CDR3 DNA follows: TGCGCCAGCAGCTTGGGGACGGGACGCACAGATACGCAGTATTTT. Amino acid sequence: CASSLGTGRTDTQYF. This chain links TRBV5-1 with TRBJ2-3, with D possibly being TRBD1 or TRBD2 (5 bases each). V lost 0 bases and J lost 1, with 9 bases in between. There are 15 residues in the CDR3. Per germline, CDR1 SGHRS and CDR2 YFSETQ.

There are many counts of this clonotype. CDR3 in amino acids: CASSLDRNQPQHF. The CDR3 coding sequence is TGTGCCAGCAGCTTAGATCGGAATCAGCCCCAGCATTTT. This rearrangement joins TRBV7-9 to TRBJ1-5; D not resolved. CDR1 and CDR2 from the germline V gene are SEHNR and FQNEAQ (reference sequence). V shed 1 base and J shed 4 bases, with 5 bases lying between them. The CDR3 is made up of 13 amino acids.

Only a few counts were recorded for this clonotype. The chain uses TRBV20-1 and TRBJ1-2; no reliable D call. The CDR3 contains 12 residues. V was cut by 5 bases and J by 8 bases, with 15 bases left in between. In germline, CDR1 is DFQATT, CDR2 SNEGSKA (reference sequence). In DNA, the CDR3 is TGCAGTGCTGAAGGGAACCTGGTCGGCTACACCTTC. Protein sequence: CSAEGNLVGYTF.

The CDR3 spells CASSMTSGGGTDTQYF. The CDR3 DNA sequence: TGTGCCAGCAGCATGACGTCTGGGGGGGGCACAGATACGCAGTATTTT. This chain connects TRBV9 to TRBJ2-3; 7 bases match TRBD2. With 4 bases clipped from V and 1 base from J, the junction kept 9 bases outside the gene matches. The CDR3 has 16 amino acids. The germline gives CDR1 SGDLS, CDR2 YYNGEE. Full variable domain (remainder filled in from reference TRBV9 and TRBJ2-3): DSGVTQTPKHLITATGQRVTLRCSPRSGDLSVYWYQQSLDQGLQFLIQYYNGEERAKGNILERFSAQQFPDLHSELNLSSLELGDSALYFCASSMTSGGGTDTQYFGPGTRLTVL.